These T cell receptor beta chains were read from a single sample in a study of Ad26.COV2.S vaccination and SARS-CoV-2 variants. The repertoire was sequenced with immunoSEQ multiplex PCR; TCRdb's copy has only in-frame clones and lacks some. The sample shows 120,000 to 150,000 clones, just over 85% of them seen only once. The sample here was peripheral blood, taken after recovery from COVID-19. The receptor set was obtained from a human donor who had recovered from COVID-19. Each CDR3 is given with its conserved first and last residue. The D gene is left open where the match is weak. Size is stated for part of the rows, as once, few or many counts, or as a class when the clone is expanded.

j_gene | v_gene | abundance | d_gene | CDR3nt | CDR3aa
TRBJ2-7 | TRBV10-1 | few | TRBD1 | TGCGCCAGCAGCGCCGGGACAGGGGGCGAGACCGAGCAGTACTTC | CASSAGTGGETEQYF
TRBJ1-2 | TRBV7-9 | . | . | TGTGCCAGCAGCTACACGGCATCGACATCCCCCTATGGCTACACCTTC | CASSYTASTSPYGYTF
TRBJ1-1 | TRBV2 | . | . | TGTGCCAGCAGCATGGAGAGGGGAGCCACTGAAGCTTTCTTT | CASSMERGATEAFF
TRBJ2-7 | TRBV20-1 | . | TRBD2 | TGCAGTGCTAGTACTAGCGAGGCCTCCTACGAGCAGTACTTC | CSASTSEASYEQYF
TRBJ2-7 | TRBV19 | . | . | TGTGCCAGCGCAGAAGGGATGACCTACGAGCAGTACTTC | CASAEGMTYEQYF
TRBJ1-4 | TRBV7-8 | once | . | TGTGCCAGCAGCTTAGGGCGGGGGGGCGTGAGCGAAAAACTGTTTTTT | CASSLGRGGVSEKLFF
TRBJ2-7 | TRBV11-2 | . | TRBD1 | TGTGCCAGCAGCTCTACAGGGGTTTTCTTCCCACCGAGGGAGCAGTACTTC | CASSSTGVFFPPREQYF
TRBJ1-2 | TRBV6-5 | . | TRBD1 | TGTGCCAGCAGTTTCGACAGGGATGACAATGGCTACACCTTC | CASSFDRDDNGYTF
TRBJ1-2 | TRBV28 | . | . | TGTGCCAGCAGTCGTGGACAGCTAACTAACTATGGCTACACCTTC | CASSRGQLTNYGYTF
TRBJ1-4 | TRBV4-1 | . | TRBD1 | TGCGCCAGCAGCCAAGCCCGGACAGGGCGAGATGAAAAACTGTTTTTT | CASSQARTGRDEKLFF
TRBJ1-2 | TRBV7-9 | . | . | TGTGCCAGCAGCATCACCTTCGACACTACTAACTATGGCTACACCTTC | CASSITFDTTNYGYTF
TRBJ1-4 | TRBV27 | . | . | TGTGCCAGCAGCTCCGGGACATTGGAAAAACTGTTTTTT | CASSSGTLEKLFF
TRBJ2-6 | TRBV6-5 | . | TRBD2 | TGTGCCAGCACTCGGGGGGACTCTGGGGCCAACGTCCTGACTTTC | CASTRGDSGANVLTF
TRBJ1-2 | TRBV11-2 | . | TRBD1 | TGTGCCAGCAGCCCGGGACAGGGATTAAACTATGGCTACACCTTC | CASSPGQGLNYGYTF
TRBJ1-2 | TRBV2 | few | TRBD1 | TGTGCCAGCAGGAGGCAGACAGGGGGGAGCTATGGCTACACCTTC | CASRRQTGGSYGYTF
TRBJ2-5 | TRBV24-1 | . | TRBD2 | TGTGCCACCAGTGACTCTACCGGGACTAGGGACGAGACCCAGTACTTC | CATSDSTGTRDETQYF
TRBJ1-2 | TRBV7-8 | . | . | TGTGCCAGCAGCCAGAGAGGACAGCGCGCCTATGGCTACACCTTC | CASSQRGQRAYGYTF
TRBJ1-3 | TRBV5-6 | . | . | TGTGCCAGCAGCCGCTTTCGAGGGTCATCCTCTGGAAACACCATATATTTT | CASSRFRGSSSGNTIYF
TRBJ1-2 | TRBV7-9 | few | . | TGTGCCAGCAGCTTAGAGGTGCTAGGGGATGGCTACACCTTC | CASSLEVLGDGYTF
TRBJ2-1 | TRBV3-1/TRBV3-2 | . | TRBD1 | TGTGCCAGCAGCCAATCACGGACAGGGCGCTTCTACAATGAGCAGTTCTTC | CASSQSRTGRFYNEQFF
TRBJ2-1 | TRBV18 | few | . | TGTGCCAGCTCAGACGGGGCAAGCAATGAGCAGTTCTTC | CASSDGASNEQFF
TRBJ2-5 | TRBV7-2 | . | . | TGTGCCAGCAGCTTAGACCTACCTGGGGGACCACAAGAGACCCAGTACTTC | CASSLDLPGGPQETQYF
TRBJ2-7 | TRBV5-1 | . | . | TGCGCCAGCAGCTTGGGCAGCTCCTACGAGCAGTACTTC | CASSLGSSYEQYF
TRBJ1-2 | TRBV6-2/TRBV6-3 | . | TRBD1 | TGTGCCAGCAGTTACTCAAGGACAGGGGGCAACTATGGCTACACCTTC | CASSYSRTGGNYGYTF
TRBJ2-5 | TRBV7-2 | . | . | TGTGCCAGCAGCTTAGGGGGGGGCAGGGAGACCCAGTACTTC | CASSLGGGRETQYF
TRBJ1-2 | TRBV9 | . | . | TGTGCCAGCAGCGTAGCAGGGACCTATGGCTACACCTTC | CASSVAGTYGYTF
TRBJ2-1 | TRBV2 | . | TRBD2 | TGTGCCAGCAGCCCCCCGGCGGGGGGTTCTTGGGGGCAGTTCTTC | CASSPPAGGSWGQFF
TRBJ2-1 | TRBV27 | . | TRBD1 | TGTGCCAGCAGTTTCGGGACAGCCAATGAGCAGTTCTTC | CASSFGTANEQFF
TRBJ1-2 | TRBV5-6 | . | TRBD1 | TGTGCCAGCAGCACGGGACAGCAGGGCTACACCTTC | CASSTGQQGYTF
TRBJ2-4 | TRBV11-2 | . | . | TGTGCCAGCAGCCCAGGTCGGTCCCTAGCCAAAAACATTCAGTACTTC | CASSPGRSLAKNIQYF
TRBJ2-4 | TRBV27 | . | TRBD1 | TGTGCCAGCAGTCCCGGACAGGGGATGAACATTCAGTACTTC | CASSPGQGMNIQYF
TRBJ1-6 | TRBV4-2 | . | . | TGTGCCAGCAGCCAGGGCAGGGTTCGATCACCCCTCCACTTT | CASSQGRVRSPLHF
TRBJ1-5 | TRBV7-2 | . | . | TGTGCCAGCAGCCTCCGGGACGGGGATCAGCCCCAGCATTTT | CASSLRDGDQPQHF
TRBJ1-6 | TRBV7-8 | . | TRBD1 | TGTGCCAGCAGCTTCGACAGGGTTTCACCCCTCCACTTT | CASSFDRVSPLHF
TRBJ2-1 | TRBV7-9 | . | TRBD1 | TGTGCCAGCAGTTCTAAGGGACAGGGCGGCGATGAGCAGTTCTTC | CASSSKGQGGDEQFF
TRBJ2-1 | TRBV6-6 | . | TRBD1 | TGTGCCAGCAGTACCGGGACAGGGGCCTACAATGAGCAGTTCTTC | CASSTGTGAYNEQFF
TRBJ2-6 | TRBV5-1 | . | . | TGCGCCAGCGGGGGGACAACCACTGGGGCCAACGTCCTGACTTTC | CASGGTTTGANVLTF
TRBJ2-7 | TRBV11-2 | once | TRBD2 | TGTGCCAGCAGCCAACGACTAGCAGCGAGGGAGCAGTACTTC | CASSQRLAAREQYF
TRBJ1-1 | TRBV19 | . | . | TGTGCCAGCGTCGAAGGGTCGGTTATGAACACTGAAGCTTTCTTT | CASVEGSVMNTEAFF
TRBJ1-3 | TRBV4-3 | . | TRBD1 | TGCGCCAGCAGCCTCTGGAGGTTTACCGGGACAGCTAACTTCTCTGGAAACACCATATATTTT | CASSLWRFTGTANFSGNTIYF
TRBJ2-7 | TRBV21-1 | . | . | TGTGCCAGCAGCAAAGCTAGCGGGGGGGCCGCCTTCACCTACGAGCAGTACTTC | CASSKASGGAAFTYEQYF